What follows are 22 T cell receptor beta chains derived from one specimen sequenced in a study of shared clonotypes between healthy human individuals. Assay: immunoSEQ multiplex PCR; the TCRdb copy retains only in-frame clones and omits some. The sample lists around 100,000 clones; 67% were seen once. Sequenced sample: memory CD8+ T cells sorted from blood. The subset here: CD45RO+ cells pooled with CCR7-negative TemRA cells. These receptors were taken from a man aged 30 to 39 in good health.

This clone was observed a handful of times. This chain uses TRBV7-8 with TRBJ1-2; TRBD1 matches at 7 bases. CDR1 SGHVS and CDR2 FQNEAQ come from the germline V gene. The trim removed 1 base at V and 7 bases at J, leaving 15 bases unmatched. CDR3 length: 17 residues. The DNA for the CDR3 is TGTGCCAGCAGCTTAGGCGGCCAGGGGGAAGTAAAACTTGGCTACACCTTC. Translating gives CASSLGGQGEVKLGYTF. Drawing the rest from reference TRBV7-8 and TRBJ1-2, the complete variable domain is GAGVSQSPRYKVAKRGQDVALRCDPISGHVSLFWYQQALGQGPEFLTYFQNEAQLDKSGLPSDRFFAERPEGSVSTLKIQRTQQEDSAVYLCASSLGGQGEVKLGYTFGSGTRLTVV.

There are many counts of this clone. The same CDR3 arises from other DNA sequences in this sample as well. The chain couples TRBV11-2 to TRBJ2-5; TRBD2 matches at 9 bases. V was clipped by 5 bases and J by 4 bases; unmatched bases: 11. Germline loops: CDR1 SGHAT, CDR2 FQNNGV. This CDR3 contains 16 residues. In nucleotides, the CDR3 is TGTGCCAGCAGCCCCGCCCTAGCGGGACAGCTAGAGACCCAGTACTTC. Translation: CASSPALAGQLETQYF.

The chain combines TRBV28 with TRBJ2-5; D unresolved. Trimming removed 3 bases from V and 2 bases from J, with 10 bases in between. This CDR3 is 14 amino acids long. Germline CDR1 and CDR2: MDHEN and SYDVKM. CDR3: CASSLSQSQETQYF. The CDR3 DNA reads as TGTGCCAGCAGTTTGTCACAGTCACAAGAGACCCAGTACTTC.

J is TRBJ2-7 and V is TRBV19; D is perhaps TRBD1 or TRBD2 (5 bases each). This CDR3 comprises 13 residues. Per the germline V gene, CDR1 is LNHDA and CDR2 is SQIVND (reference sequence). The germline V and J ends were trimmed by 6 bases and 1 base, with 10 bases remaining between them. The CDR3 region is CASSPGPSYEQYF. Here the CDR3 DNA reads TGTGCCAGTAGCCCGGGGCCTTCCTACGAGCAGTACTTC.

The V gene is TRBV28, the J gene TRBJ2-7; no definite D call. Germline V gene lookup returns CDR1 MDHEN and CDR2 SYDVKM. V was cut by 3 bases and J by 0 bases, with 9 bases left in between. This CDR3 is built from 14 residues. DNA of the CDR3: TGTGCCAGCAGTTTCTCCAGCTACTCCTACGAGCAGTACTTC. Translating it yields CASSFSSYSYEQYF.

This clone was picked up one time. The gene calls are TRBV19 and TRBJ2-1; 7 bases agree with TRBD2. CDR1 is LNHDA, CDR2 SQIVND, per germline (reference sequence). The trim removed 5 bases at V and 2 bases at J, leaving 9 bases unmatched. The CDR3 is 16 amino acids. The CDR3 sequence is CASSPPASGAYNEQFF. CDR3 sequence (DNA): TGTGCCAGTAGTCCCCCGGCTAGCGGAGCCTACAATGAGCAGTTCTTC.

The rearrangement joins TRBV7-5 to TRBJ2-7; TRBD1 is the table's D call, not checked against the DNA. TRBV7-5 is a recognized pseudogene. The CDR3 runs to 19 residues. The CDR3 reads CVRSPPSREDRVGSYEQYF. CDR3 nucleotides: TGTGTCAGAAGCCCACCATCCCGGGAGGACAGGGTAGGGTCCTACGAGCAGTACTTC.

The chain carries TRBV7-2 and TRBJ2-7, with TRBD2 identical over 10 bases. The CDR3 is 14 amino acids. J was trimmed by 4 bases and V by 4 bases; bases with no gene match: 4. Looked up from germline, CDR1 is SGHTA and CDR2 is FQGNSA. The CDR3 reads CASSSSGSAYEQYF. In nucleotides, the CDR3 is TGTGCCAGCAGCTCTAGCGGGAGTGCATACGAGCAGTACTTC.

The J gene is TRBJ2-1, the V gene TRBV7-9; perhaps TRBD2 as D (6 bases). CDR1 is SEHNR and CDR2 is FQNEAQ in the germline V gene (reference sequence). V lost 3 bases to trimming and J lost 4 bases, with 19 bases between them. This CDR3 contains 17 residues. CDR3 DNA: TGTGCCAGCAGCTTGGGGATGCGGACTATAAAATACAATGAGCAGTTCTTC. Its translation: CASSLGMRTIKYNEQFF.

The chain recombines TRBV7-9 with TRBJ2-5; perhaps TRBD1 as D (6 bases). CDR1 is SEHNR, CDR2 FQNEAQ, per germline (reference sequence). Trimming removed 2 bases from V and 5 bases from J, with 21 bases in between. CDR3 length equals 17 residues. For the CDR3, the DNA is TGTGCCAGCAGCTTACCACCCCCGGGGACATTAGGGGAGACCCAGTACTTC. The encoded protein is CASSLPPPGTLGETQYF. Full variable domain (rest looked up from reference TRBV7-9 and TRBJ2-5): DTGVSQNPRHKITKRGQNVTFRCDPISEHNRLYWYRQTLGQGPEFLTYFQNEAQLEKSRLLSDRFSAERPKGSFSTLEIQRTEQGDSAMYLCASSLPPPGTLGETQYFGPGTRLLVL.

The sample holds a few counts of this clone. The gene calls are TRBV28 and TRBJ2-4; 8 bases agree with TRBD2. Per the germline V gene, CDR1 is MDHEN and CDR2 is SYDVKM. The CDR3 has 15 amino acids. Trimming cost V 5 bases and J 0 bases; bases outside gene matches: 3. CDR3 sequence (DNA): TGTGCCAGCAGTACTAGCGGTCTAGCCAAAAACATTCAGTACTTC. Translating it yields CASSTSGLAKNIQYF.

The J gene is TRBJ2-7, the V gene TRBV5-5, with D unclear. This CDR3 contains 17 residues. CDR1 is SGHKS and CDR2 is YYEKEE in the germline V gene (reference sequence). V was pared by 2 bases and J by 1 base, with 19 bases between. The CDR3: CASSFSQGLFNSYEQYF. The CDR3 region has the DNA TGTGCCAGCAGCTTTTCTCAAGGCTTATTCAATTCCTACGAGCAGTACTTC. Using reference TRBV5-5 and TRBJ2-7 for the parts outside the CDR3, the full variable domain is DAGVTQSPTHLIKTRGQQVTLRCSPISGHKSVSWYQQVLGQGPQFIFQYYEKEERGRGNFPDRFSARQFPNYSSELNVNALLLGDSALYLCASSFSQGLFNSYEQYFGPGTRLTVT.

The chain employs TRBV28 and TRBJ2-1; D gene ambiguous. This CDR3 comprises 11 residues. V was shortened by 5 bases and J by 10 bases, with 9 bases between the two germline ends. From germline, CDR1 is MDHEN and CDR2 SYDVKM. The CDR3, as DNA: TGTGCCAGCAGTGCCGTGTACGAGCAGTTCTTC. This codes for CASSAVYEQFF.

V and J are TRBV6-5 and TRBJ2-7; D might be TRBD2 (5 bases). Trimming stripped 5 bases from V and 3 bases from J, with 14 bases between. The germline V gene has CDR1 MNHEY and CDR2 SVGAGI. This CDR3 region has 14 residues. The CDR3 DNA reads TGTGCCAGCAGTCGCCTGCCAGAGGGCTACGAGCAGTACTTC. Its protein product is CASSRLPEGYEQYF.

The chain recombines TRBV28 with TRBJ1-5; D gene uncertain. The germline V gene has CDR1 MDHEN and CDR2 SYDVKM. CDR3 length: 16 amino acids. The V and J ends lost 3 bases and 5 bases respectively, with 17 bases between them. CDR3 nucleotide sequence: TGTGCCAGCAGTTTCTTGCTAACCGTGATAGATCAGCCCCAGCATTTT. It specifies CASSFLLTVIDQPQHF.

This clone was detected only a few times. DNA of the CDR3: TGTGCCAGCAGCCATAGGACTAGCGGGTCCTACAATGAGCAGTTCTTC. It encodes CASSHRTSGSYNEQFF. The chain carries TRBV4-2 and TRBJ2-1, with 11 bases fitting TRBD2. The germline CDR1 and CDR2 sequences are LGHNA and YNFKEQ. J gave up 1 base and V 3 bases, and 2 bases lay outside the gene matches. This CDR3 has 16 amino acids.

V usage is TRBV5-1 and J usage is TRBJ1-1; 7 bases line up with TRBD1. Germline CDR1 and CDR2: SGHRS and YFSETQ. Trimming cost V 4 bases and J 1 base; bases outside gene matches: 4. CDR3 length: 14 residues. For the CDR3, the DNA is TGCGCCAGCAGCAAGGGACAGTCGAACACTGAAGCTTTCTTT. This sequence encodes CASSKGQSNTEAFF.

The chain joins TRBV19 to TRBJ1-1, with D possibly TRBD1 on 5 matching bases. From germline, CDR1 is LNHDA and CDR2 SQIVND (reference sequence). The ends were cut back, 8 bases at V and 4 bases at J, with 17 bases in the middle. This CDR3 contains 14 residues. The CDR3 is CASRDSGYSTEAFF. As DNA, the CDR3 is TGTGCCAGTCGTGACTCAGGGTACTCCACTGAAGCTTTCTTT.

This chain's CDR3 is CASSPLEGGYMGEQFF. The DNA for the CDR3 is TGTGCCAGCAGCCCACTTGAAGGGGGGTATATGGGTGAGCAGTTCTTC. The chain has TRBV7-3 and TRBJ2-1, with D perhaps matching TRBD1 or TRBD2 (6 bases each). The CDR3 runs 16 residues. Trimming cost V 5 bases and J 9 bases, with 23 bases left between them. The V gene's germline CDR1 is SGHTA and CDR2 FQGTGA. Full variable domain (rest looked up from reference TRBV7-3 and TRBJ2-1): GAGVSQTPSNKVTEKGKYVELRCDPISGHTALYWYRQSLGQGPEFLIYFQGTGAADDSGLPNDRFFAVRPEGSVSTLKIQRTERGDSAVYLCASSPLEGGYMGEQFFGPGTRLTVL.

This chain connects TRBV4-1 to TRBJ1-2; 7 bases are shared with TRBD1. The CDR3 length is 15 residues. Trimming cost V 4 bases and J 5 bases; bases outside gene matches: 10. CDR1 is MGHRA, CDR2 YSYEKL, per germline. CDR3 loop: CASSPRDSGGYGYTF. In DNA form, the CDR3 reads TGCGCCAGCAGCCCCCGGGACAGTGGCGGGTATGGCTACACCTTC.

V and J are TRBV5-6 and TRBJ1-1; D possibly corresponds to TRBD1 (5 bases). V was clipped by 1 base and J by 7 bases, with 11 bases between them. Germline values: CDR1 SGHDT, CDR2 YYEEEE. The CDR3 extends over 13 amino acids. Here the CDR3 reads CASSLISTGEAFF. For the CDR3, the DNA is TGTGCCAGCAGCTTGATCAGCACAGGTGAAGCTTTCTTT.

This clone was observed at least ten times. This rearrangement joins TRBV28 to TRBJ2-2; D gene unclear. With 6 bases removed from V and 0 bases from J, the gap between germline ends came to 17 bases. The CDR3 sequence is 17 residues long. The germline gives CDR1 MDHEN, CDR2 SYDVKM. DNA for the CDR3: TGTGCCAGCAGGCGAGTAATTCGCCAGTCGAACACCGGGGAGCTGTTTTTT. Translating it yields CASRRVIRQSNTGELFF.